The TCR beta chain under discussion was sequenced for a study of early T cells in non-severe SARS-CoV-2 infection. Study at large: Unpaired chains resulted from sequencing bulk RNA of unsorted whole blood. Study-wide results and caveats: Matches to VDJdb favored anti-spike CD8 responses and missed private and CD4 specificities.

Regarding this clonotype: Its antigen is unidentified.

Trimming removed 5 bases from V and 5 bases from J, with 13 bases in between. The CDR3 extends over 15 amino acids. CDR1 is SNHLY, CDR2 FYNNEI, per germline. Unique molecular identifiers tagged individual cDNA molecules. MiXCR, run by TCRdb on the 5' RACE reads, gives a single entry per CDR3 protein. This table holds tens of thousands of distinct CDR3 sequences, roughly an eighth found once. The TCR comes from an adult who was a healthcare worker with PCR-confirmed SARS-CoV-2 infection or an uninfected control (not recorded which). Sequencing was done on a sample of whole blood. The chain employs TRBV2 and TRBJ1-6; D is undetermined. The DNA for the CDR3 is TGTGCCAGCAGTCCGCGGGAGCCTAATAATTCACCCCTCCACTTT. This sequence encodes CASSPREPNNSPLHF.